This T cell receptor beta chain is drawn from a study of T-cell reconstitution after alpha-beta-depleted transplantation in children (dated by TCRdb to the mid-2010s). General notes on the study: The study quantitatively tracked T-cell immune reconstitution after TCRalphabeta/CD19-depleted allogeneic hematopoietic cell transplantation in children using TCR repertoire profiling.

Receptors were amplified or captured by PCR. Sequencing was carried out with an Illumina HiSeq 2500. TCR libraries were prepared with molecular barcoding, using unique molecular identifiers to normalize TCRbeta repertoire quantification. TCRdb cleaned the public reads at Q25 with fastp, built clones with MiXCR and kept in-frame beta chains. Each CDR3 protein gets just one entry, which takes the most common genes and DNA from the rows behind it. Within this sample are about 500,000 distinct CDR3 sequences, with about an eighth of them counted one time only. The ten largest clonotypes hold around 13% of the sample. Only a few counts were recorded for this clonotype. What this receptor recognizes is not known. It has no much larger one-base neighbor in the sample; base qualities were not kept. The research as a whole found: The apparently early recovery of alphabetaT-cell counts about two months after transplant reportedly depended on only several hundred rapidly expanded clones that came from non-depleted graft cells. Over subsequent months, a decline in hyperexpanded clone frequencies was noted, and after one year, T-cell counts and TCRbeta diversity were mostly ascribed to newly produced T cells. In some patients, the high TCRbeta diversity seen at day 60 was put down to recipient T cells and intrathymic progenitors that had survived conditioning.

The treatment or condition label, as the study defines it: allogeneic hematopoietic cell transplantation with graft depleted of TCRalphabeta T cells and CD19 B cells. Transplant recipients were children who received TCRalphabeta/CD19-depleted allogeneic hematopoietic cell grafts. The TCR comes from a female patient between 2 and 15 years old who had a stem cell transplant for aplastic anemia, so the T cells may come from the graft donor. This specimen consisted of PBMCs, mostly from graft donor cells, obtained 180 days after TCRalphabeta/CD19-depleted stem cell transplant.

The CDR3 here reads CASSDEGGYTF. The bases are TGTGCCAGCAGCGACGAGGGCGGCTACACCTTC. The receptor chain draws on TRBV7-9 and TRBJ1-2; a confident D gene designation cannot be given. V sheds 5 bases and J sheds 8 bases, leaving 9 bases between their ends. CDR1 and CDR2 are drawn from the germline V gene (reference sequence): SEHNR, FQNEAQ. Including cysteine and phenylalanine, the CDR3 has 11 amino acids. The CDR3 DNA has 33 bases and is translated from base 1. The full variable domain, completed from the reference TRBV7-9 and TRBJ1-2 proteins outside the CDR3, reads DTGVSQNPRHKITKRGQNVTFRCDPISEHNRLYWYRQTLGQGPEFLTYFQNEAQLEKSRLLSDRFSAERPKGSFSTLEIQRTEQGDSAMYLCASSDEGGYTFGSGTRLTVV.